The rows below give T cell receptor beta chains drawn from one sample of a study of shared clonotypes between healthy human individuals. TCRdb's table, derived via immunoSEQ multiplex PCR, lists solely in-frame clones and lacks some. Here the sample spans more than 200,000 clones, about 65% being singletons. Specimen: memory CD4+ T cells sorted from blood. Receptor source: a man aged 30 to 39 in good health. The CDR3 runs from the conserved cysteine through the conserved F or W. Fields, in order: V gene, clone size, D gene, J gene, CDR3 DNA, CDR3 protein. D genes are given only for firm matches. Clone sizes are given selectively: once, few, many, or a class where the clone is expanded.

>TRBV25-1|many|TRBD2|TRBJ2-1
TGTGCCAGCAGTGATGACGGGAGGGCCTTGTTGCACAATGAGCAGTTCTTC
CASSDDGRALLHNEQFF
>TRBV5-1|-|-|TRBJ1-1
TGCGCCAGCAGCGAGCGAGGGGGCACTGAAGCTTTCTTT
CASSERGGTEAFF
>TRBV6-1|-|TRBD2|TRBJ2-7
TGTGCCAGCAGCTCCGGACTAGCGGGATTCTACGAGCAGTACTTC
CASSSGLAGFYEQYF
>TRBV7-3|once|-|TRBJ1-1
TGTGCCAGCAGCTTATCAGGGAGTAACACTGAAGCTTTCTTT
CASSLSGSNTEAFF
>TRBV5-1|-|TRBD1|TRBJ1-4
TGCGCCAGCAGCTCACAGGGACAGACTAATGAAAAACTGTTTTTT
CASSSQGQTNEKLFF
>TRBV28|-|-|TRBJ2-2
TGTGCCAGTTTTAGCGTACTCAACACCGGGGAGCTGTTTTTT
CASFSVLNTGELFF
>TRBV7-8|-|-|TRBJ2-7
TGTGCCAGCAGCCAATCAAGTCGGACTGGAACCTACGAGCAGTACTTC
CASSQSSRTGTYEQYF
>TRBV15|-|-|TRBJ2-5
TGTGCCACCAGCAGAGGAATCGAAGGGACCCAGTACTTC
CATSRGIEGTQYF
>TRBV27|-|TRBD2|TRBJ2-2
TGTGCCAGCAAGCTAGCGGTTAACACCGGGGAGCTGTTTTTT
CASKLAVNTGELFF
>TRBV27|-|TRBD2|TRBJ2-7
TGTGCCAGCAGCCTGAAACCGGGACTAGCGGAAACCCGCTCCTACGAGCAGTACTTC
CASSLKPGLAETRSYEQYF